One and the same sample provided the 14 T cell receptor beta chains below, sequenced in a study of T cell responses to AZD1222 COVID-19 vaccine. Method: immunoSEQ multiplex PCR; TCRdb's copy keeps in-frame clones and lacks some. The repertoire holds roughly 81,000 clones, with approximately 83% as singletons. Specimen: peripheral blood, collected on day 0 of AZD1222 vaccination. Source of these receptors: an adult in good health.

V usage is TRBV2 and J usage is TRBJ1-5; 9 bases agree with TRBD1. The J segment lost 4 bases and the V segment lost 9 bases, leaving 7 bases of the junction unmatched. This CDR3 contains 14 residues. Germline assignment: CDR1 SNHLY and CDR2 FYNNEI. The CDR3 nucleotides are TGTGCCAGTTCGACAGGGGGGGGTAATCAGCCCCAGCATTTT. Its translation is CASSTGGGNQPQHF.

The genes are TRBV18 and TRBJ2-1; D is unclear. V dropped 6 bases and J dropped 5 bases, with 8 bases sitting between them. Germline lookup yields CDR1 KGHSH and CDR2 LQKENI. The CDR3 is 12 residues long. The CDR3 DNA reads TGTGCCAGCTCGATCCGGGACAATGAGCAGTTCTTC. Translating gives CASSIRDNEQFF.

Notes on this clone: Germline and junction disagree at one end, which may indicate a read error. The chain joins TRBV2 to TRBJ1-2, with 7 nucleotides matching TRBD1. CDR1 is SNHLY, CDR2 FYNNEI, per germline. CDR3 length: 13 residues. The CDR3 loop reads CASSEDRVGGYTF. The CDR3 DNA reads TGTGCCAGCAGCGAAGACAGGGTCGGTGGCTACACCTTC. Variable domain in full (rest from reference TRBV2 and TRBJ1-2): EPEVTQTPSHQVTQMGQEVILRCVPISNHLYFYWYRQILGQKVEFLVSFYNNEISEKSEIFDDQFSVERPDGSNFTLKIRSTKLEDSAMYFCASSEDRVGGYTFGSGTRLTVV.

This chain links TRBV25-1 with TRBJ2-7; D gene unclear. This CDR3 is 13 amino acids long. CDR1 and CDR2 (germline): MGHDK, SYGVNS. V lost 2 bases and J lost 5, with 10 bases in between. The CDR3 loop reads CASSEEQIDEQYF. Here the CDR3 DNA reads TGTGCCAGCAGTGAAGAACAGATTGACGAGCAGTACTTC.

The J gene is TRBJ1-1, the V gene TRBV28; D gene uncertain. Trimming removed 4 bases at V and 0 bases at J, with 12 bases between. The CDR3 sequence is 15 residues long. In germline, CDR1 is MDHEN, CDR2 SYDVKM. CDR3 residues: CASSYPGRMNTEAFF. The CDR3 nucleotides read TGTGCCAGCAGTTACCCCGGACGGATGAACACTGAAGCTTTCTTT.

This chain joins TRBV12-3 or TRBV12-4 and TRBJ2-7; perhaps TRBD1 as D (6 bases). Trimming cost V 7 bases and J 0 bases, with 10 bases left between them. This CDR3 spans 13 amino acids. The CDR3 nucleotides are TGTGCCAGCAATTCGGGACACTCCTACGAGCAGTACTTC. Protein product: CASNSGHSYEQYF.

CDR3 in amino acids: CASRDGQSTDTQYF. DNA of the CDR3: TGTGCCAGCAGGGACGGACAGAGCACAGATACGCAGTATTTT. The chain joins TRBV7-9 to TRBJ2-3, with a possible D match to TRBD1 (6 bases). Germline assignment: CDR1 SEHNR and CDR2 FQNEAQ (reference sequence). Trimming cost V 6 bases and J 0 bases, with 10 bases left between them. This CDR3 has 14 residues.

The rearrangement joins TRBV5-4 to TRBJ1-5, with D perhaps TRBD1 (5 bases). Trimming stripped 0 bases from V and 4 bases from J, with 11 bases between. The CDR3 runs to 15 residues. Looked up from germline, CDR1 is SGHNT and CDR2 is YYREEE (reference sequence). The CDR3 DNA follows: TGTGCCAGCAGCTTGGAGCCAGGGCGGAATCAGCCCCAGCATTTT. This codes for CASSLEPGRNQPQHF.

The chain joins TRBV5-4 to TRBJ2-7, with TRBD1 as a possible D gene (6 bases). The V gene lost 3 bases and the J gene lost 2 bases, with 12 bases spanning the gap. Per the germline V gene, CDR1 is SGHNT and CDR2 is YYREEE (reference sequence). The length of the CDR3 is 14 residues. The CDR3 protein is CASSSKTGTYEQYF. The CDR3 DNA sequence: TGTGCCAGCAGCTCTAAGACAGGCACCTACGAGCAGTACTTC.

The chain joins TRBV9 to TRBJ1-5, with D unresolved. The V end lost 4 bases, the J end lost 3 bases, and 11 bases lay between the germline ends. The CDR3 is made up of 14 amino acids. The germline gives CDR1 SGDLS, CDR2 YYNGEE. CDR3 region: CASSPRMDNQPQHF. The CDR3 region has the DNA TGTGCCAGCAGCCCCCGGATGGACAATCAGCCCCAGCATTTT.

This clone was detected only a few times. J is TRBJ1-5 and V is TRBV5-6, with D possibly TRBD1 on 5 matching bases. Germline CDR1 and CDR2: SGHDT and YYEEEE. This CDR3 has 14 residues. The V gene lost 4 bases and the J gene lost 3 bases, with 11 bases spanning the gap. This chain's CDR3 is CASSRRQLNQPQHF. The DNA of the CDR3 is TGTGCCAGCAGCCGGAGACAGCTCAATCAGCCCCAGCATTTT.

The chain links TRBV5-5 to TRBJ2-1; perhaps TRBD2 as D (5 bases). Germline CDR1 reads SGHKS; CDR2 reads YYEKEE (reference sequence). V lost 0 bases to trimming and J lost 1 base, with 11 bases between them. This CDR3 is built from 16 residues. The CDR3 loop reads CASSLAVGRSYNEQFF. Written as DNA, the CDR3 is TGTGCCAGCAGCTTGGCGGTGGGGAGATCCTACAATGAGCAGTTCTTC.

This clone was seen more than once but under ten times. Other DNA sequences within the sample encode an identical CDR3. The chain links TRBV12-3 or TRBV12-4 to TRBJ1-5, with D uncertain. V lost 5 bases, J lost 0 bases, and 5 bases lay in between. This CDR3 contains 13 residues. CDR3 in DNA: TGTGCCAGCAGTCTCATTAGCAATCAGCCCCAGCATTTT. It codes for CASSLISNQPQHF.

The DNA of the CDR3 is TGTGCCAGCAGCTTCGGACCTAGTGCTGGCTCCTACGAGCAGTACTTC. Amino acid sequence: CASSFGPSAGSYEQYF. The rearrangement uses TRBV5-6 and TRBJ2-7; D gene unclear. Trimming left V 2 bases short and J 0 bases short, with 15 bases between. Germline CDR1 is SGHDT and CDR2 is YYEEEE. The CDR3 contains 16 residues. Drawing the rest from reference TRBV5-6 and TRBJ2-7, the complete variable domain is DAGVTQSPTHLIKTRGQQVTLRCSPKSGHDTVSWYQQALGQGPQFIFQYYEEEERQRGNFPDRFSGHQFPNYSSELNVNALLLGDSALYLCASSFGPSAGSYEQYFGPGTRLTVT.